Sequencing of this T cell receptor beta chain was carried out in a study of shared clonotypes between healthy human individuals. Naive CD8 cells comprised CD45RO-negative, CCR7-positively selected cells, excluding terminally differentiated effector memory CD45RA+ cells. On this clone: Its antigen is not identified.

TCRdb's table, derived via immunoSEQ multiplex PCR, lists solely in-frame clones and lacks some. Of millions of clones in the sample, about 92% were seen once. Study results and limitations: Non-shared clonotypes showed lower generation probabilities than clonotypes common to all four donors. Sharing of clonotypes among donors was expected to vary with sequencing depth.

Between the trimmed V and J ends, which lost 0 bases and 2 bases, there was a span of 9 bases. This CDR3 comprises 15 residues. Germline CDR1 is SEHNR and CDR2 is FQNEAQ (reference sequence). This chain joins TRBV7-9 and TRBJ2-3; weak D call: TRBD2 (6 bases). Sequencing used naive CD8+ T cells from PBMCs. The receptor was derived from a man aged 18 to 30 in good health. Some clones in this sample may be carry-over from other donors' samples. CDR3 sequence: CASSLAGDSTDTQYF. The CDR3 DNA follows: TGTGCCAGCAGCTTAGCTGGGGACTCCACAGATACGCAGTATTTT. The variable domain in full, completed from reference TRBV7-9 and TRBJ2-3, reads DTGVSQNPRHKITKRGQNVTFRCDPISEHNRLYWYRQTLGQGPEFLTYFQNEAQLEKSRLLSDRFSAERPKGSFSTLEIQRTEQGDSAMYLCASSLAGDSTDTQYFGPGTRLTVL.